The 21 T cell receptor beta chains below all came from one sample that was sequenced in a study of blood T cell repertoires in COVID-19. Produced via immunoSEQ multiplex PCR; TCRdb's table is partial and in-frame only. In the table there are 350,000 to 500,000 clones, about 87% of which are singletons. Source material: peripheral blood. The receptors shown here come from a man younger than 30 with COVID-19, enrolled during active disease.

The chain carries TRBV5-5 and TRBJ2-1; D is unresolved. Between the trimmed V and J ends, which lost 2 bases and 7 bases, there was a span of 7 bases. The CDR3 is 12 amino acids. Germline CDR1 reads SGHKS; CDR2 reads YYEKEE (reference sequence). CDR3 nucleotide sequence: TGTGCCAGCAGCTTCGGGTGGAATGAGCAGTTCTTC. It translates to CASSFGWNEQFF.

This chain joins TRBV13 and TRBJ1-4; D might be TRBD1 (5 bases). Trimming cost V 2 bases and J 1 base, with 8 bases left between them. The CDR3 contains 15 residues. Germline assignment: CDR1 PRHDT and CDR2 FYEKMQ (reference sequence). CDR3 bases: TGTGCCAGCAGCTTATGGGGGGGAACTAATGAAAAACTGTTTTTT. It encodes CASSLWGGTNEKLFF.

In regard to this clone: The same CDR3 is also encoded by other DNA sequences in this sample. This rearrangement joins TRBV19 to TRBJ1-5, with D maybe TRBD1 (5 bases). CDR1 is LNHDA, CDR2 SQIVND, per germline (reference sequence). The CDR3 spans 13 residues. Between the trimmed V and J ends, which lost 3 bases and 4 bases, there was a span of 7 bases. The CDR3 spells CASSIRGNQPQHF. In nucleotides, the CDR3 is TGTGCCAGTAGTATTCGGGGGAATCAGCCCCAGCATTTT.

The chain recombines TRBV5-1 with TRBJ1-2, with D possibly being TRBD1 (6 bases). The V end was cut by 0 bases, the J end by 4 bases, with 13 bases between. The CDR3 is 15 amino acids. Germline CDR1 reads SGHRS; CDR2 reads YFSETQ. The CDR3: CASSLVPGTTYGYTF. CDR3 bases: TGCGCCAGCAGCTTGGTACCGGGGACAACCTATGGCTACACCTTC.

The V and J genes are TRBV6-6 and TRBJ2-2; TRBD2 is a possible D gene (6 bases). Trimming removed 5 bases at V and 3 bases at J, with 13 bases between. The V gene's germline CDR1 is MNHNY and CDR2 SVGAGI (reference sequence). The CDR3 loop spans 15 amino acids. CDR3 coding DNA: TGTGCCAGCAGTCTAACTAGCTCGGACACCGGGGAGCTGTTTTTT. Translated, it gives CASSLTSSDTGELFF.

With respect to this clone: Additional DNA sequences in this sample encode the identical CDR3. This chain joins TRBV5-4 and TRBJ2-7, with 8 bases aligning to TRBD2. The CDR3 contains 14 residues. J gave up 2 bases and V 4 bases, and 5 bases lay outside the gene matches. Germline V gives CDR1 SGHNT, CDR2 YYREEE (reference sequence). The CDR3 spells CASSPGLAPYEQYF. The CDR3 DNA reads TGTGCCAGCAGCCCTGGACTAGCCCCCTACGAGCAGTACTTC.

V usage is TRBV4-2 and J usage is TRBJ2-7, with 7 bases identical to TRBD2. CDR3 length: 16 residues. Germline CDR1 is LGHNA and CDR2 is YNFKEQ. With 1 base clipped from V and 2 bases from J, the junction kept 8 bases outside the gene matches. The CDR3 DNA reads as TGTGCCAGCAGCCAAGTTCTAGCGGTGAATACCTACGAGCAGTACTTC. It codes for CASSQVLAVNTYEQYF.

V gene TRBV6-2 or TRBV6-3 combines with J gene TRBJ2-1; 7 nucleotides match TRBD2. Germline CDR1 reads MNHEY; CDR2 reads SVGEGT. The V and J ends lost 2 bases and 7 bases, in that order; junction bases with no gene match: 5. The CDR3 totals 14 residues. CDR3 loop: CASSYAGVLNEQFF. The CDR3 nucleotides read TGTGCCAGCAGTTACGCGGGAGTTTTGAATGAGCAGTTCTTC.

This clone was seen a single time. The chain links TRBV5-6 to TRBJ1-2; D remains ambiguous. The CDR3 is made up of 11 amino acids. V was cut by 4 bases and J by 5 bases, with 6 bases left in between. In germline, CDR1 is SGHDT, CDR2 YYEEEE. CDR3 protein: CASSNGYGYTF. The DNA of the CDR3 is TGTGCCAGCAGCAACGGGTATGGCTACACCTTC.

The chain carries TRBV19 and TRBJ2-5, with 12 bases identical to TRBD1. The germline gives CDR1 LNHDA, CDR2 SQIVND (reference sequence). CDR3 length: 15 residues. Germline trimming cut 4 bases from V and 5 bases from J; bases unmatched to any gene: 5. This CDR3 is CASSSGTGGRETQYF. DNA of the CDR3: TGTGCCAGTAGTAGCGGGACAGGGGGCCGGGAGACCCAGTACTTC.

This chain joins TRBV19 and TRBJ2-7; 7 bases align to TRBD2. Germline lookup yields CDR1 LNHDA and CDR2 SQIVND (reference sequence). The CDR3 runs 16 residues. After removal of 2 bases from V and 2 bases from J, the junction contained 9 bases not matched to a gene. CDR3 protein: CASSITTRLAAYEQYF. DNA of the CDR3: TGTGCCAGTAGTATAACTACGCGGCTAGCGGCCTACGAGCAGTACTTC.

The V gene is TRBV2, the J gene TRBJ1-3; no firm D call. Germline V gene data show CDR1 as SNHLY and CDR2 as FYNNEI. The ends were cut back, 4 bases at V and 4 bases at J, with 11 bases in the middle. The CDR3 has 14 amino acids. CDR3 coding DNA: TGTGCCAGCAGTGCAACGAACATAGGAAACACCATATATTTT. It codes for CASSATNIGNTIYF.

J is TRBJ1-1 and V is TRBV6-5; 7 bases are shared with TRBD1. There are 11 residues in the CDR3. Germline CDR1 MNHEY, CDR2 SVGAGI. The trim removed 6 bases at V and 8 bases at J, leaving 3 bases unmatched. The CDR3 region is CASSGGQEAFF. The CDR3 nucleotides read TGTGCCAGCAGCGGGGGACAGGAAGCTTTCTTT.

The chain has TRBV11-2 and TRBJ1-6; 8 bases are shared with TRBD1. From germline, CDR1 is SGHAT and CDR2 FQNNGV. This CDR3 is built from 16 residues. With 1 base clipped from V and 10 bases from J, the junction kept 9 bases outside the gene matches. CDR3 DNA sequence: TGTGCCAGCAGCTTAGGTCCGGACAGGGTTAAATCACCCCTCCACTTT. Encoded protein: CASSLGPDRVKSPLHF.

Only one count was recorded for this clone. At the DNA level, this CDR3 is encoded by other sequences in the same sample as well. The genes are TRBV9 and TRBJ1-2, with a possible D match to TRBD1 (6 bases). The CDR3 has 15 amino acids. The germline V and J ends were trimmed by 8 bases and 0 bases, with 17 bases remaining between them. Germline CDR1 is SGDLS and CDR2 is YYNGEE. DNA for the CDR3: TGTGCCAGTAGCCCTTGGGACAACTCTAACTATGGCTACACCTTC. Translated, it gives CASSPWDNSNYGYTF.

The V call is TRBV4-2, the J call TRBJ2-2; TRBD2 matches at 16 bases. Germline CDR1 reads LGHNA; CDR2 reads YNFKEQ. The CDR3 consists of 18 residues. With 4 bases clipped from V and 0 bases from J, the junction kept 2 bases outside the gene matches. The CDR3 DNA reads TGTGCCAGCAGCCCCGGGACTAGCGGGGGGGCGAACACCGGGGAGCTGTTTTTT. Encoded protein: CASSPGTSGGANTGELFF.

V usage is TRBV7-6 and J usage is TRBJ2-2; D perhaps matches TRBD1 (6 bases). Germline V gives CDR1 SGHVS, CDR2 FNYEAQ. This CDR3 spans 17 amino acids. V lost 2 bases and J lost 6, with 19 bases in between. CDR3 sequence reads: CASSLPHSDRRSGELFF. The CDR3 bases are TGTGCCAGCAGCTTACCGCACTCAGACAGGAGGTCCGGGGAGCTGTTTTTT. The full variable domain, with the rest looked up from reference TRBV7-6 and TRBJ2-2, is GAGVSQSPRYKVTKRGQDVALRCDPISGHVSLYWYRQALGQGPEFLTYFNYEAQQDKSGLPNDRFSAERPEGSISTLTIQRTEQRDSAMYRCASSLPHSDRRSGELFFGEGSRLTVL.

J is TRBJ2-7 and V is TRBV2; 12 bases line up with TRBD2. This CDR3 is 15 amino acids long. Trimming cost V 3 bases and J 7 bases; bases outside gene matches: 7. Germline assignment: CDR1 SNHLY and CDR2 FYNNEI. CDR3 in DNA: TGTGCCAGCAGTGACGTTGGGACTAGCGGGTTGGAGCAGTACTTC. Translating gives CASSDVGTSGLEQYF.

This chain connects TRBV7-9 to TRBJ1-5, with D possibly TRBD1 on 6 matching bases. The CDR3 covers 14 residues. Germline V lookup: CDR1 SEHNR, CDR2 FQNEAQ (reference sequence). Trimming cost V 5 bases and J 11 bases, with 19 bases left between them. The CDR3 loop reads CASSLRGAGEAQHF. In DNA form, the CDR3 reads TGTGCCAGCAGCCTTCGGGGGGCTGGCGAGGCCCAGCATTTT.

The rearrangement uses TRBV27 and TRBJ2-2; weak D call: TRBD2 (7 bases). The CDR3 is 15 amino acids. Germline V gives CDR1 MNHEY, CDR2 SMNVEV (reference sequence). V shed 6 bases and J shed 6 bases, with 17 bases lying between them. The DNA of the CDR3 is TGTGCCAGCAGAATGGTGGGGGGGCCAGCCGGGGAGCTGTTTTTT. Its translation: CASRMVGGPAGELFF.

The V call is TRBV19, the J call TRBJ1-2; TRBD1 agrees at 10 bases. Germline V CDR1 and CDR2: LNHDA, SQIVND (reference sequence). V was pared by 3 bases and J by 4 bases, with 2 bases of the junction left unmatched. This CDR3 region has 14 residues. This CDR3 reads CASSMGQGSYGYTF. CDR3 in DNA: TGTGCCAGTAGTATGGGACAGGGGAGCTATGGCTACACCTTC.